Each of the 15 T cell receptor beta chains below was sequenced from the same sample in a study of shared T cell receptors in the human thymus. The table came from immunoSEQ multiplex PCR; TCRdb's copy has only in-frame clones and leaves some out. The table has hundreds of thousands of clones, 95% seen once. The sequenced sample consisted of thymocytes. The receptors were sampled from a human donor.

The chain recombines TRBV29-1 with TRBJ1-1; D unclear. This CDR3 is 15 amino acids long. Trimming removed 7 bases at V and 7 bases at J, with 25 bases between. Germline lookup yields CDR1 SQVTM and CDR2 ANQGSEA. In nucleotides, the CDR3 is TGCAGCGCACAAGTTTTTAAGAAGCAACACGGTGAAGCTTTCTTT. Its protein is CSAQVFKKQHGEAFF.

The rearrangement links TRBV14 to TRBJ2-5, with D unresolved. V lost 8 bases to trimming and J lost 5 bases, with 18 bases between them. Germline lookup yields CDR1 SGHDN and CDR2 FVKESK. CDR3 length: 14 residues. CDR3 in amino acids: CASHLSGEVETQYF. Here the CDR3 DNA reads TGTGCCAGCCATCTTTCGGGTGAGGTTGAGACCCAGTACTTC.

This clone was picked up one time. This chain joins TRBV29-1 and TRBJ2-2; D not resolved. The CDR3 extends over 12 amino acids. V shed 4 bases and J shed 1 base, with 4 bases lying between them. Germline V gives CDR1 SQVTM, CDR2 ANQGSEA. CDR3 sequence reads: CSVGLNTGELFF. The CDR3, as DNA: TGCAGCGTTGGATTGAACACCGGGGAGCTGTTTTTT.

The chain combines TRBV14 with TRBJ1-4; D call uncertain. Germline values: CDR1 SGHDN, CDR2 FVKESK. Trimming removed 6 bases at V and 0 bases at J, with 5 bases between. CDR3 length equals 13 residues. In DNA, the CDR3 is TGTGCCAGCAGGAGAGCAACTAATGAAAAACTGTTTTTT. Amino acids: CASRRATNEKLFF.

The V call is TRBV27, the J call TRBJ2-7; 7 positions agree with TRBD2. Germline values: CDR1 MNHEY, CDR2 SMNVEV (reference sequence). This CDR3 has 16 amino acids. V lost 5 bases and J lost 2; bases outside the gene matches: 12. The CDR3 nucleotides read TGTGCCAGCAGTCCCCGGACTAGGCCCTTTCCCTACGAGCAGTACTTC. This codes for CASSPRTRPFPYEQYF.

This chain joins TRBV6-4 and TRBJ2-7, with TRBD2 matching over 15 bases. CDR3 length equals 17 residues. Germline CDR1 MRHNA, CDR2 SNTAGT. The J segment lost 8 bases and the V segment lost 3 bases, leaving 11 bases of the junction unmatched. The CDR3 coding sequence is TGTGCCAGCAGTGAGTCCGGGACTAGCGGGAGGTCGGAAAAGCAGTACTTC. Its protein is CASSESGTSGRSEKQYF.

This clone was found once. This chain connects TRBV9 to TRBJ2-3, with D tentatively TRBD2 (5 bases). Trimming left V 0 bases short and J 2 bases short, with 16 bases between. Germline values: CDR1 SGDLS, CDR2 YYNGEE. CDR3 length: 17 residues. Here the CDR3 DNA reads TGTGCCAGCAGCGTAGTCCACCCGGGAACCTACACAGATACGCAGTATTTT. Translating gives CASSVVHPGTYTDTQYF.

The chain carries TRBV27 and TRBJ2-3; D uncertain. CDR3 length: 11 amino acids. Trimming took 4 bases from V and 1 from J, leaving 0 bases between them. From germline, CDR1 is MNHEY and CDR2 SMNVEV (reference sequence). CDR3 nucleotide sequence: TGTGCCAGCAGTTGCACAGATACGCAGTATTTT. It yields the protein CASSCTDTQYF.

The V and J genes are TRBV28 and TRBJ2-1; 7 bases match TRBD1. Germline V gene sequence: CDR1 MDHEN, CDR2 SYDVKM. This CDR3 is built from 15 residues. The junction had 5 bases not matched to a gene; V was cut back by 2 bases and J by 4 bases. In nucleotides, the CDR3 is TGTGCCAGCAGTTTAGGGACAGCAGCTTACAATGAGCAGTTCTTC. It encodes CASSLGTAAYNEQFF.

This clone was recorded only once. The CDR3 is CASSPGGSKTYEQYF. The CDR3 bases are TGTGCCAGCAGCCCAGGGGGTAGTAAGACCTACGAGCAGTACTTC. The V and J genes are TRBV5-4 and TRBJ2-7, with TRBD1 matching over 7 bases. The ends lost 4 bases at V and 2 bases at J; junction bases unmatched: 9. This CDR3 spans 15 amino acids. Germline V lookup: CDR1 SGHNT, CDR2 YYREEE (reference sequence).

The rearrangement links TRBV7-3 to TRBJ2-6; 8 bases map to TRBD2. The CDR3 totals 18 residues. Trimming cost V 5 bases and J 1 base; bases outside gene matches: 10. Germline assignment: CDR1 SGHTA and CDR2 FQGTGA. CDR3: CASSRPGLERSGANVLTF. DNA for the CDR3: TGTGCCAGCAGCCGTCCGGGACTAGAGAGGTCTGGGGCCAACGTCCTGACTTTC.

This chain's CDR3 is CASSLAQGLNEQYF. The CDR3 DNA sequence: TGCGCCAGCAGCTTGGCACAGGGGCTCAACGAGCAGTACTTC. This chain uses TRBV5-1 with TRBJ2-7; 7 bases align to TRBD1. CDR3 length: 14 residues. Trimming removed 0 bases from V and 5 bases from J; junction bases left unmatched: 5. Germline assignment: CDR1 SGHRS and CDR2 YFSETQ. Combining the CDR3 with reference TRBV5-1 and TRBJ2-7 gives the whole variable domain KAGVTQTPRYLIKTRGQQVTLSCSPISGHRSVSWYQQTPGQGLQFLFEYFSETQRNKGNFPGRFSGRQFSNSRSEMNVSTLELGDSALYLCASSLAQGLNEQYFGPGTRLTVT.

The chain combines TRBV30 with TRBJ1-4, with a weak D call TRBD1 (5 bases). There are 19 residues in the CDR3. Trimming removed 1 base at V and 1 base at J, with 22 bases between. Germline V gene data show CDR1 as GTSNPN and CDR2 as SVGIG (reference sequence). In DNA form, the CDR3 reads TGTGCCTGGAGTGGCCCGACAGTGCCCGGCGGTAAAACTAATGAAAAACTGTTTTTT. Its translation: CAWSGPTVPGGKTNEKLFF.

This chain connects TRBV5-1 to TRBJ2-5; TRBD2 matches 10 bases. This CDR3 has 15 amino acids. V trimming: 4 bases; J trimming: 2 bases; junction bases outside the gene matches: 5. CDR1 SGHRS and CDR2 YFSETQ come from the germline V gene. The CDR3 here is CASSHGTSVQETQYF. In nucleotides, the CDR3 is TGCGCCAGCAGCCACGGGACTAGCGTTCAAGAGACCCAGTACTTC.

This chain links TRBV19 with TRBJ2-7; TRBD1 matches at 8 bases. This CDR3 spans 17 amino acids. Germline V CDR1 and CDR2: LNHDA, SQIVND (reference sequence). V gave up 5 bases and J gave up 0 bases; unmatched junction bases: 12. CDR3 in amino acids: CASSSIRTGTSSYEQYF. In DNA, the CDR3 is TGTGCCAGTAGTTCGATCAGGACAGGGACCAGCTCCTACGAGCAGTACTTC.